What follows is one TCR beta chain and its context. This sample was included in a study of T cells after yellow fever vaccination. Between the trimmed V and J ends, which lost 0 bases and 8 bases, there was a span of 11 bases. Germline V lookup: CDR1 SGHRS, CDR2 YFSETQ. The CDR3 contains 14 residues. TCRdb reprocessed the 5' RACE reads with MiXCR, giving one entry per CDR3 protein. Among some 300,000 distinct CDR3 sequences listed, less than 9.5% were seen once. The gene calls are TRBV5-1 and TRBJ2-2; either TRBD1 or TRBD2 may fit D (5 bases each). The clonotype originates from a man between 18 and 29 years old who received the YFV17D yellow fever vaccine. The sequences come from CD4+ T cells sorted from PBMCs, collected 5 days after the yellow fever booster vaccination. CDR3 in amino acids: CASSLGRGPGELFF. The CDR3 DNA reads as TGCGCCAGCAGCTTGGGTCGGGGACCGGGGGAGCTGTTTTTT.